This T cell receptor (beta chain) was captured by sequencing in a study of T-cell memory formation after mild COVID-19. On the study more broadly: Largely donor-specific TCR clusters were found.

The V gene lost 8 bases and the J gene lost 5 bases, with 9 bases spanning the gap. This CDR3 has 12 amino acids. Germline CDR1 KGHDR, CDR2 SFDVKD. Details on this clonotype: The target antigen is unknown.

TCRdb independently ran MiXCR on the 5' RACE reads; one entry per CDR3 protein. Of about 400,000 distinct CDR3 sequences in the sample, about a sixth were seen once. General study results and limits: Cross-reactive memory apparently joined, as some responding clones appeared in pre-infection memory.

The chain recombines TRBV24-1 with TRBJ1-5; D unresolved. The sequenced sample consisted of PBMCs or a T cell subset sorted from them (not recorded which). The TCR was taken from a man between 18 and 35 years old who had mild COVID-19 (a few samples of this study predate the infection). Cell type and time point are not known. CDR3 loop: CATNSGDQPQHF. CDR3 bases: TGTGCCACCAATTCCGGGGATCAGCCCCAGCATTTT.